This TCR beta chain is drawn from a study of cytomegalovirus exposure and HLA in healthy donors. The length of the CDR3 is 13 residues. V lost 6 bases and J lost 7; bases outside the gene matches: 7. Germline CDR1 MNHEY, CDR2 SVGAGI. The study's findings and limits: The authors enumerated over 150 TCR beta chains as linked to cytomegalovirus.

Worth noting for this clone: Its target is not known.

This PCR relied on a set of 60 Vbeta primers and 13 Jbeta primers. Profiled with immunoSEQ multiplex PCR; TCRdb holds only in-frame clones, not every one. The data contain 75,000 to 95,000 clones, roughly 73% of them singletons. This TCR was sampled from a male donor in good health and CMV-seropositive. The chain has TRBV6-5 and TRBJ1-2; TRBD1 aligns across 8 bases. The sequenced material came from PBMCs. CDR3 protein: CASRPDRGGGYTF. CDR3 bases: TGTGCCAGCAGGCCCGACAGGGGCGGTGGCTACACCTTC.